The clone carrying this T cell receptor (beta chain) was counted many times. Antigen unknown. TCRdb analysed the RACE reads with MiXCR anew, one entry per CDR3 protein. The sample holds 35,000 to 55,000 distinct CDR3 sequences, about 3.5% seen once. This specimen belongs to a study of human T cells and chemical hapten exposure. Study overall: Yields of TCR per sample differed, chiefly owing to small differences in pooled library volume. Findings and limits, study-wide: TCRs exceeding a frequency of 1 in 1000 stayed unchanged under DPC sensitization.

Time point described: healthy volunteer bleed at 6 weeks. From whole blood left unfractionated, total RNA was extracted. The CDR3 sequence is 14 residues long. Germline V gene lookup returns CDR1 MRHNA and CDR2 SNTAGT. The ends were cut back, 0 bases at V and 2 bases at J, with 6 bases in the middle. Sequences were obtained from whole blood. The chain carries TRBV6-4 and TRBJ2-3, with D perhaps TRBD1 (5 bases). The sequence was obtained from a human donor in good health. Some clones in this sample may be carry-over from other donors' samples. In nucleotides, the CDR3 is TGTGCCAGCAGTGACTCGACAGACACAGATACGCAGTATTTT. Its translation: CASSDSTDTDTQYF.